The present T cell receptor beta chain was sequenced within a study of early T cells in non-severe SARS-CoV-2 infection. Study-level information: Investigators sequenced bulk RNA drawn from unsorted whole blood, and chains remained unpaired. Study-wide points: Using VDJdb, the matching emphasized anti-spike CD8 responses while missing private and CD4 specificities.

By share, this clonotype counts as medium-sized (0.01 to 0.1%). Its matching antigen is unknown. Individual cDNA molecules were tagged with unique molecular identifiers, the study reported. TCRdb itself ran the 5' RACE reads through MiXCR, one entry per CDR3 protein. The profile shows more than 25,000 distinct CDR3 sequences, 5.4% of them singletons. Between the trimmed V and J ends, which lost 3 bases and 8 bases, there was a span of 4 bases. Germline V gene lookup returns CDR1 SQVTM and CDR2 ANQGSEA. This CDR3 has 9 amino acids. The sequence derives from an adult who was a healthcare worker with PCR-confirmed SARS-CoV-2 infection or an uninfected control (not recorded which). Input material: whole blood. The chain joins TRBV29-1 to TRBJ1-2; no firm D call. The CDR3 loop reads CSVDGGYTF. The CDR3 DNA reads as TGCAGCGTTGACGGCGGCTACACCTTC. Full variable domain (missing parts from reference TRBV29-1 and TRBJ1-2): SAVISQKPSRDICQRGTSLTIQCQVDSQVTMMFWYRQQPGQSLTLIATANQGSEATYESGFVIDKFPISRPNLTFSTLTVSNMSPEDSSIYLCSVDGGYTFGSGTRLTVV.